The 9 T cell receptor beta chains below were found in one sample sequenced in a study of tumor-infiltrating lymphocytes in primary liver carcinoma. Starting from 400 to 500 ng of total RNA, TCR beta cDNA was produced with a primer in the constant region. The TCR beta library was amplified through three nested multiplex PCR rounds in a modified ARM-PCR procedure. TRBV1-TRBV30 forward primers and a C-beta reverse primer were used in the first two PCR rounds, which each ran for 9 to 10 cycles. TCRdb passed the multiplex PCR reads through MiXCR, listing each CDR3 protein once. The sample consists of roughly 91,000 distinct CDR3 sequences, more than 65% of them appearing once. Co-extraction of both nucleic acids (RNA and DNA) used roughly 18-32 mg of unsorted bulk tissue. Material for sequencing was liver tumor tissue from sampling region 5. Noted subset: tumor region T5, tumor centre. The receptors shown here come from a woman aged 60 to 75 with primary liver carcinoma and hepatitis B virus infection.

The sample holds many counts of this clonotype. The chain has TRBV30 and TRBJ2-2; 8 bases are shared with TRBD2. Germline loops: CDR1 GTSNPN, CDR2 SVGIG (reference sequence). The CDR3 sequence is 14 residues long. Unmatched junction bases numbered 4, after V lost 3 bases and J lost 4 bases. CDR3 region: CAWSLSGGTGELFF. The CDR3 DNA reads TGTGCCTGGAGCCTCAGCGGGGGCACCGGGGAGCTGTTTTTT.

V usage is TRBV11-2 and J usage is TRBJ1-2; D is uncertain. CDR3 size: 15 residues. Trimming left V 8 bases short and J 5 bases short, with 21 bases between. Germline V gene data show CDR1 as SGHAT and CDR2 as FQNNGV. The chain's CDR3 is CASGVREVSSYGYTF. CDR3 DNA sequence: TGTGCCAGCGGCGTACGGGAGGTTTCTTCATATGGCTACACCTTC.

Concerning this clonotype itself: The conserved final phenylalanine or tryptophan is absent from the CDR3, which likely points to a read error. No DNA is shown, since the ends of the CDR3 on it are uncertain; the CDR3 is the one TCRdb lists. The V call is TRBV6-6, the J call TRBJ2-7; no DNA check was done on the table's D call, TRBD2. Looked up from germline, CDR1 is MNHNY and CDR2 is SVGAGI (reference sequence). The CDR3 comprises 13 residues, both ends counted. The CDR3 loop is CASWEAGDREQYS.

The CDR3, as DNA: TGTGCCAGCAGTCTCATGGGGAACATTCAGTACTTC. Its translation is CASSLMGNIQYF. V is TRBV12-3 or TRBV12-4 and J is TRBJ2-4, with D unclear. CDR3 length: 12 amino acids. Trimming left V 5 bases short and J 7 bases short, with 9 bases between.

On this clonotype: A clone one base away is much larger, so this may be a read error. The J gene is TRBJ2-7, the V gene TRBV28; D might be TRBD1 or TRBD2, each matching 5 bases. The CDR3 sequence is 14 residues long. Trimming removed 5 bases at V and 0 bases at J, with 11 bases between. CDR1 and CDR2 from the germline V gene are MDHEN and SYDVKM. The CDR3 DNA reads TGTGCCAGCAGTACGGGACGGCTCTCCTACGAGCAGTACTTC. It specifies CASSTGRLSYEQYF.

This clonotype has a handful of counts. The gene calls are TRBV5-8 and TRBJ2-7, with 7 bases matching TRBD1. Per the germline V gene, CDR1 is SGHTS and CDR2 is YDEGEE. V lost 5 bases, J lost 3 bases, and 14 bases stayed unmatched. The CDR3 consists of 16 residues. In DNA form, the CDR3 reads TGTGCCAGCAGGGTGTCACACCCCCGGGACAGCTACGAGCAGTACTTC. Its protein product is CASRVSHPRDSYEQYF.

Concerning this clonotype: Lacking the conserved final phenylalanine or tryptophan, this CDR3 likely reflects a read error. This chain links TRBV29-1 with TRBJ2-7; TRBD1 matches 9 bases. Trimming at V came to 7 bases and at J to 3 bases, leaving 10 bases not matched to a gene. The CDR3 contains 14 residues. Germline V CDR1 and CDR2: SQVTM, ANQGSEA. CDR3: CSARRDREDYEQYL. The CDR3, as DNA: TGCAGCGCCAGAAGGGACAGGGAGGACTACGAGCAGTACCTC.

The chain joins TRBV28 to TRBJ1-2; 9 bases agree with TRBD1. Germline CDR1 and CDR2: MDHEN and SYDVKM. This CDR3 has 16 amino acids. The J segment lost 4 bases and the V segment lost 5 bases, leaving 11 bases of the junction unmatched. The CDR3 reads CASSLEPGQGGYGYTF. CDR3 in DNA: TGTGCCAGCAGTCTGGAACCGGGACAGGGAGGCTATGGCTACACCTTC.

This clonotype was detected a few times. The chain uses TRBV28 and TRBJ2-1; the D gene is possibly TRBD2 (5 bases). This CDR3 is 15 amino acids long. Per the germline V gene, CDR1 is MDHEN and CDR2 is SYDVKM. Trimming pared 7 bases from V and 2 bases from J, leaving 15 bases between. The CDR3 bases are TGTGCCAGCACCCTTGATGTGAGGGCCTACAATGAGCAGTTCTTC. Its protein product is CASTLDVRAYNEQFF.